This T cell receptor (beta chain) stems from a study of CD8+CD57+ T cells in acquired aplastic anemia. Across the study: Sorted CD4+ and CD8+ cells yielded roughly 3.4 ug of DNA on average. Study-wide results and limits: More than 25 was the count of CD8+ CDR3 sequences that patients shared with controls.

This clonotype was seen ten or more times. The antigen is unknown. Genomic DNA, the template, was used for profiling of the TCR beta VDJ and CDR3. Via MiXCR, TCRdb re-called the reads, giving one row per CDR3 protein. The repertoire includes 350,000 to 450,000 distinct CDR3 sequences, around 68% of them detected once, and under 4.5% sits in the top ten. With 4 bases clipped from V and 7 bases from J, the junction kept 13 bases outside the gene matches. The V gene's germline CDR1 is SGHTA and CDR2 FQGNSA. The CDR3 is made up of 16 amino acids. The sequence was collected from a human donor in good health, serving as a control. Specimen: sorted CD4+, CD8+, or CD8+CD57+ T cells (not recorded which) from PBMCs. The V gene is TRBV7-2, the J gene TRBJ2-1, with 7 bases fitting TRBD1. The CDR3 spells CASSYPGDRYRNEQFF. The CDR3 DNA reads as TGTGCCAGCAGCTACCCCGGGGACAGATACAGGAATGAGCAGTTCTTC.